Listed below are T cell receptor beta chains from one sample, sequenced in a study of cytomegalovirus exposure and HLA in healthy donors. Clones were read by immunoSEQ multiplex PCR, and TCRdb kept only the in-frame ones, dropping some. The repertoire consists of 110,000 to 150,000 clones, with 65% to 85% occurring once and the leading ten covering roughly 4.2%. The sequencing input was PBMCs. These receptors were obtained from a male donor in good health and CMV-seronegative. Both conserved end residues are trimmed from each CDR3.

v_gene: TRBV2; j_gene: TRBJ2-4; CDR3aa: ASTPGQRTVAKNSQY
v_gene: TRBV11-3; j_gene: TRBJ2-1; CDR3aa: ASSSSRGHYNEQF
v_gene: TRBV19; j_gene: TRBJ1-5; CDR3aa: ASKAWDSSNQPQH
v_gene: TRBV6-5; j_gene: TRBJ1-6; CDR3aa: ASSPPQGSPLH
v_gene: TRBV5-6; j_gene: TRBJ2-3; CDR3aa: ASSYRQGRTDTQY
v_gene: TRBV11-2; j_gene: TRBJ2-1; CDR3aa: ASSKTVRRDEQF
v_gene: TRBV4-1; j_gene: TRBJ2-7; CDR3aa: ASSRIGTSGGNSYEQY
v_gene: TRBV6-5; j_gene: TRBJ1-3; CDR3aa: ASSWTGGGGNTIY
v_gene: TRBV18; j_gene: TRBJ2-7; CDR3aa: ASLREGTYEQY
v_gene: TRBV19; j_gene: TRBJ2-1; CDR3aa: ASSITGGAGEQF
v_gene: TRBV19; j_gene: TRBJ2-2; CDR3aa: ASQTGIGELF
v_gene: TRBV6-6; j_gene: TRBJ2-4; CDR3aa: ASSKAGGPSKNIQY
v_gene: TRBV28; j_gene: TRBJ1-5; CDR3aa: ASSLRGSYNQPQH
v_gene: TRBV18; j_gene: TRBJ2-5; CDR3aa: ASSPRGGPQETQY
v_gene: TRBV6-4; j_gene: TRBJ2-2; CDR3aa: ASSDSGTNSGELF
v_gene: TRBV9; j_gene: TRBJ2-1; CDR3aa: ASSVASGGYNEQF
v_gene: TRBV7-3; j_gene: TRBJ2-6; CDR3aa: ASSVKPLSGANVLT
v_gene: TRBV14; j_gene: TRBJ2-3; CDR3aa: ASSRMGSGTISTDTQY
v_gene: TRBV9; j_gene: TRBJ1-1; CDR3aa: ASSTSTGQGTEAF
v_gene: TRBV5-4; j_gene: TRBJ2-2; CDR3aa: ASSRQRSETGELF
v_gene: TRBV4-1; j_gene: TRBJ1-5; CDR3aa: ASSQVGGAPSNQPQH
v_gene: TRBV4-1; j_gene: TRBJ2-1; CDR3aa: ASSQILGPYNEQF
v_gene: TRBV19; j_gene: TRBJ1-2; CDR3aa: ASSIIRGQGYGYT
v_gene: TRBV7-2; j_gene: TRBJ2-7; CDR3aa: ASSFSSGNYEQY
v_gene: TRBV7-6; j_gene: TRBJ2-3; CDR3aa: ASSPGGGRTDTQY